The next 2 T cell receptor beta chains were all read from a single sample in a study of radiation and T cells in renal cell carcinoma. Clones were sequenced by immunoSEQ multiplex PCR, and TCRdb holds only the in-frame ones, with some missing. The sample gives about 59,000 clones, around 72% of which show up once; approximately 7% is in the top ten. Time point here: baseline pretreatment blood. Treatment in this sample: 15 Gy SBRT to primary tumor, nephrectomy 4 weeks later. The sequenced sample was blood, obtained from a patient whose treatment included radiotherapy and nephrectomy. The receptors originated from a man in his sixties with renal cell carcinoma.

The chain couples TRBV19 to TRBJ2-4, with D possibly being TRBD1 or TRBD2 (5 bases each). The length of the CDR3 is 15 residues. Germline CDR1 and CDR2: LNHDA and SQIVND (reference sequence). V was clipped by 5 bases and J by 6 bases, with 17 bases between them. The CDR3 DNA sequence: TGTGCCAGTAGTCCCGTGGGGTGGGGGAGAAACATTCAGTACTTC. Translating gives CASSPVGWGRNIQYF. The full variable domain, with the rest looked up from reference TRBV19 and TRBJ2-4, is DGGITQSPKYLFRKEGQNVTLSCEQNLNHDAMYWYRQDPGQGLRLIYYSQIVNDFQKGDIAEGYSVSREKKESFPLTVTSAQKNPTAFYLCASSPVGWGRNIQYFGAGTRLSVL.

The V and J genes are TRBV20-1 and TRBJ1-6; no clear D. V was cut by 6 bases and J by 16 bases, with 7 bases left in between. Looked up from germline, CDR1 is DFQATT and CDR2 is SNEGSKA (reference sequence). This CDR3 is built from 8 residues. The CDR3 spells CSALGLHF. CDR3 nucleotides: TGCAGTGCGCTGGGTCTCCACTTT.